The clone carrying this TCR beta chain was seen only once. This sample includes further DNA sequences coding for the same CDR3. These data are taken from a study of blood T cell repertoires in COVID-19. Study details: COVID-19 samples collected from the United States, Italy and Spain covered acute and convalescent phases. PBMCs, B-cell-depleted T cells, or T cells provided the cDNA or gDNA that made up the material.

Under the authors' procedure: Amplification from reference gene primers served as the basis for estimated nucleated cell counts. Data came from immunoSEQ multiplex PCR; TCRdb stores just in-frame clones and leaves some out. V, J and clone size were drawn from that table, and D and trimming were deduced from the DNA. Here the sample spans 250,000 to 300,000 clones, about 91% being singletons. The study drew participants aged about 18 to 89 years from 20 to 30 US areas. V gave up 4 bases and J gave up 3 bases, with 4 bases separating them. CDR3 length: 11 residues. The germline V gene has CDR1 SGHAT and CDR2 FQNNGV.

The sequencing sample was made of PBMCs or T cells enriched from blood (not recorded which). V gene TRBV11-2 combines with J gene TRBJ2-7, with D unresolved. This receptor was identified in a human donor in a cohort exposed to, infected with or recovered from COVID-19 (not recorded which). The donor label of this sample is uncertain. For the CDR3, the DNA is TGTGCCAGCAGCTCCCTCTACGAGCAGTACTTC. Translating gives CASSSLYEQYF. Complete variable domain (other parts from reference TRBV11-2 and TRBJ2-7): EAGVAQSPRYKIIEKRQSVAFWCNPISGHATLYWYQQILGQGPKLLIQFQNNGVVDDSQLPKDRFSAERLKGVDSTLKIQPAKLEDSAVYLCASSSLYEQYFGPGTRLTVT.